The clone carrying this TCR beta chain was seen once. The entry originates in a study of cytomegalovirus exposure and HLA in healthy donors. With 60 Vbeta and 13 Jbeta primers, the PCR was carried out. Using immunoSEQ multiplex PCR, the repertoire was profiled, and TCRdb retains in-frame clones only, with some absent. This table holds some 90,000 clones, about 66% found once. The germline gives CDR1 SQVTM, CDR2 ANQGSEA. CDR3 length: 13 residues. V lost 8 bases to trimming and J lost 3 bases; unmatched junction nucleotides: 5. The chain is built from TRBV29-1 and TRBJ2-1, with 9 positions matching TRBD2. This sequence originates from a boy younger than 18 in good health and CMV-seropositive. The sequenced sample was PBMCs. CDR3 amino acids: CSSGLAFYNEQFF. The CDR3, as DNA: TGCAGCTCCGGACTAGCGTTCTACAATGAGCAGTTCTTC.